This T cell receptor beta chain was retrieved from a study of cytomegalovirus exposure and HLA in healthy donors. Whole-study findings and limits: Association of fewer than 20,000 TCR beta sequences with HLA alleles was found at 0.05 false discovery rate in a later analysis. Most observed TCR sequences were rare, whereas some public TCRs were detected in many donors.

Remarks on this clone: The antigen is unknown.

Vbeta (60) and Jbeta (13) primers were used in the PCR. The method was immunoSEQ multiplex PCR; TCRdb's version includes in-frame clones alone and lacks a portion of them. The sample lists about 110,000 clones; 60% to 85% were seen once. The CDR3 spans 13 residues. Germline assignment: CDR1 GTSNPN and CDR2 SVGIG (reference sequence). V lost 6 bases to trimming and J lost 7 bases, with 15 bases between them. This chain uses TRBV30 with TRBJ1-4, with D possibly TRBD1 on 5 matching bases. This TCR derives from a woman in her thirties in good health and CMV-seronegative. The sample was PBMCs. The CDR3 sequence is CACEQGVGEKLFF. The CDR3 bases are TGTGCCTGTGAGCAGGGCGTTGGTGAAAAACTGTTTTTT.